The T cell receptor beta chain described here comes from a study of blood T cell repertoires in COVID-19. CDR1 MNHEY and CDR2 SVGEGT come from the germline V gene. The CDR3 sequence is 14 residues long. V was trimmed by 5 bases and J by 0 bases, leaving 8 bases between them. The data were produced by immunoSEQ multiplex PCR, yet TCRdb's version contains in-frame clones alone and is incomplete. This sample has around 250,000 clones, with about 83% found just once. The chain carries TRBV6-2 or TRBV6-3 and TRBJ1-3; the D is unclear. The source of this sequence is a man older than 75 with acute or convalescent COVID-19. Material: peripheral blood. CDR3 sequence (DNA): TGTGCCAGCAGTGGGCAGTACTCTGGAAACACCATATATTTT. This sequence encodes CASSGQYSGNTIYF.